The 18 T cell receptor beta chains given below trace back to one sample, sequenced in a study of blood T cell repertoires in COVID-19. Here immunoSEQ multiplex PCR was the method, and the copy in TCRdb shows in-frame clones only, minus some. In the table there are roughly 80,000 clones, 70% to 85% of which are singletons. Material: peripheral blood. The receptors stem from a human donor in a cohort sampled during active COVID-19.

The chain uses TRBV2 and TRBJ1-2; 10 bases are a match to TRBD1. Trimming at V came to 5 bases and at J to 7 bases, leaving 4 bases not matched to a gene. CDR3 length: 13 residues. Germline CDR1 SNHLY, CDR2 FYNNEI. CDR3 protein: CASSSTGGRGYTF. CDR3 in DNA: TGTGCCAGCAGTTCGACAGGGGGCCGTGGCTACACCTTC.

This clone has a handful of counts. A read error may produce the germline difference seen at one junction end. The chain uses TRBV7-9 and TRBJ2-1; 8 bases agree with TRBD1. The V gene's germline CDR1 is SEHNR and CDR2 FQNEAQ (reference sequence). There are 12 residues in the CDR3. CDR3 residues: CASSLAGTGQFF. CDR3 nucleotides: TGTGCCAGCAGCCTAGCTGGGACAGGGCAGTTCTTC. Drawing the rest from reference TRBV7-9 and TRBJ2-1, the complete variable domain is DTGVSQNPRHKITKRGQNVTFRCDPISEHNRLYWYRQTLGQGPEFLTYFQNEAQLEKSRLLSDRFSAERPKGSFSTLEIQRTEQGDSAMYLCASSLAGTGQFFGPGTRLTVL.

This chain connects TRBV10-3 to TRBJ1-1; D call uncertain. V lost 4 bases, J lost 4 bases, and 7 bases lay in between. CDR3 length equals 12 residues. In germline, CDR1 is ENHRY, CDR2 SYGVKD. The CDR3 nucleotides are TGTGCCATCAGTGGGGCAGGCACTGAAGCTTTCTTT. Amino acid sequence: CAISGAGTEAFF.

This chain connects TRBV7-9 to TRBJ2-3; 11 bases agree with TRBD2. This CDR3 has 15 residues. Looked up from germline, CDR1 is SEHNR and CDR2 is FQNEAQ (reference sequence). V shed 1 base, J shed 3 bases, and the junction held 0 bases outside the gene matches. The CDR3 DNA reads TGTGCCAGCAGCTTAGGACTAGCGGGGACAGATACGCAGTATTTT. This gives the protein CASSLGLAGTDTQYF. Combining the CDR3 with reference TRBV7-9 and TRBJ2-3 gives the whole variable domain DTGVSQNPRHKITKRGQNVTFRCDPISEHNRLYWYRQTLGQGPEFLTYFQNEAQLEKSRLLSDRFSAERPKGSFSTLEIQRTEQGDSAMYLCASSLGLAGTDTQYFGPGTRLTVL.

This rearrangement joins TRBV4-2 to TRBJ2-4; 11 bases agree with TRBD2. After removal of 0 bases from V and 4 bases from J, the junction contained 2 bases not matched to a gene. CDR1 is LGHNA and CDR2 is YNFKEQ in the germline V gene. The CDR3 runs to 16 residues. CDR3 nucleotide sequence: TGTGCCAGCAGCCAAGACGGGACTAGCGGTAAAAACATTCAGTACTTC. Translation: CASSQDGTSGKNIQYF.

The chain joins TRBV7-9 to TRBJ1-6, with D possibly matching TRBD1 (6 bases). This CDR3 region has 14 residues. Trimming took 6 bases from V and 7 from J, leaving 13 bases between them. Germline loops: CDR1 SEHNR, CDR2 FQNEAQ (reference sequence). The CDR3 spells CASRTGLNNSPLHF. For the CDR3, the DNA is TGTGCCAGCAGAACAGGGTTGAACAATTCACCCCTCCACTTT.

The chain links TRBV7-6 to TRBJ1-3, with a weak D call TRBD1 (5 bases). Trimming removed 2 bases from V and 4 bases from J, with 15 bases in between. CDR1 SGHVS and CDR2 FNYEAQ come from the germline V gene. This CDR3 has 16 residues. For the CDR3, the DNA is TGTGCCAGCAGCTTACGAGCGGGGGACGGAGGAAACACCATATATTTT. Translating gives CASSLRAGDGGNTIYF.

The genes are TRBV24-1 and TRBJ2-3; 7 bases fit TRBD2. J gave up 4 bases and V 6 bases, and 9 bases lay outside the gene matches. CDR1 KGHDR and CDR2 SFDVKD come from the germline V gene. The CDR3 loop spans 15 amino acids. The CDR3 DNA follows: TGTGCCACCAGTTTGGGGGGGAATCTCGCAGATACGCAGTATTTT. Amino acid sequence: CATSLGGNLADTQYF.

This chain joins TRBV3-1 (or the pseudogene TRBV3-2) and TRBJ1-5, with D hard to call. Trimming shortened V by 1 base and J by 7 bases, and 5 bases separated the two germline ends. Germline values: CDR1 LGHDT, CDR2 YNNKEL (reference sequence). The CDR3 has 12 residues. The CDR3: CASSQVGQPQHF. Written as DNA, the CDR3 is TGTGCCAGCAGCCAAGTGGGCCAGCCCCAGCATTTT.

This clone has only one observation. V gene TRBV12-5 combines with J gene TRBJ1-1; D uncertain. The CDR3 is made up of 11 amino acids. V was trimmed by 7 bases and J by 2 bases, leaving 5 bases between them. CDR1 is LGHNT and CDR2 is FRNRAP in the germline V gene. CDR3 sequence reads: CASAYNTEAFF. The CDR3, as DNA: TGTGCTAGTGCCTATAACACTGAAGCTTTCTTT.

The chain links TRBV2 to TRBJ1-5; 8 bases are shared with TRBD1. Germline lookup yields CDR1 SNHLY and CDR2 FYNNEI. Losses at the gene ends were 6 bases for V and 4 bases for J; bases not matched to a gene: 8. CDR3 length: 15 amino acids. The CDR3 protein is CASSRLQGANQPQHF. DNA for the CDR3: TGTGCCAGCAGCCGGCTTCAGGGGGCGAATCAGCCCCAGCATTTT.

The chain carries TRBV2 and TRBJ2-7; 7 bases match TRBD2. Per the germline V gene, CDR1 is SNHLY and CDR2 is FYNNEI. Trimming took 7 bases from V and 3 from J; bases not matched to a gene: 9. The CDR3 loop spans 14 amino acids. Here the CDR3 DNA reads TGTGCCAGCATGAGGGGAGGGGCCGGCTACGAGCAGTACTTC. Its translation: CASMRGGAGYEQYF.

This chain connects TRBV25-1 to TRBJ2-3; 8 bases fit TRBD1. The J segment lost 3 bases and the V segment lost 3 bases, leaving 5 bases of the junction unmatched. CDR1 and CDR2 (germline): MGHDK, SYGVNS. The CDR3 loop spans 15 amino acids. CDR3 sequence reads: CASSDRGLGTDTQYF. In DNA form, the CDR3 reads TGTGCCAGCAGTGACAGGGGGCTGGGAACAGATACGCAGTATTTT.

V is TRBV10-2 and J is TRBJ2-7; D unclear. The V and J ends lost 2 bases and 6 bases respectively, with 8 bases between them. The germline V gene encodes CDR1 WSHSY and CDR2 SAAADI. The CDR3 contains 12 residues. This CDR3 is CASSEMSGEQYF. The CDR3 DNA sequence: TGCGCCAGCAGTGAGATGTCCGGCGAGCAGTACTTC.

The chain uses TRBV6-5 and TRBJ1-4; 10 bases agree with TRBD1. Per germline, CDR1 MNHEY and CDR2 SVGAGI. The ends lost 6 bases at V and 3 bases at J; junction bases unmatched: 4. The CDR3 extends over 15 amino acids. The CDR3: CASRTGGAANEKLFF. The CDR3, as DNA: TGTGCCAGCAGGACAGGGGGCGCGGCTAATGAAAAACTGTTTTTT.

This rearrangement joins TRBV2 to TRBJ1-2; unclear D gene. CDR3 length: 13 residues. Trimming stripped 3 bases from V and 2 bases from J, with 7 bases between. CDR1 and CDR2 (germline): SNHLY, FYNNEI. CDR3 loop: CASSDWRNYGYTF. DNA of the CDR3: TGTGCCAGCAGTGATTGGCGGAACTATGGCTACACCTTC.

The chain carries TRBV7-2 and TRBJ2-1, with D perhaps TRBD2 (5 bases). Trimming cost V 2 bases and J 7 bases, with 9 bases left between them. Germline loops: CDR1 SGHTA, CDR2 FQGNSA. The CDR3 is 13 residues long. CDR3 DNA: TGTGCCAGCAGCTTATGGCCGGGAAATGAGCAGTTCTTC. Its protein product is CASSLWPGNEQFF.

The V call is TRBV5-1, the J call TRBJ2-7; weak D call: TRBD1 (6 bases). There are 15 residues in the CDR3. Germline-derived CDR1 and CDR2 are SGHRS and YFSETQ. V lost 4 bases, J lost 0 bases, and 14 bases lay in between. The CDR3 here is CASSQGRVVSYEQYF. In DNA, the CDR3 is TGCGCCAGCAGCCAGGGGCGGGTAGTCTCCTACGAGCAGTACTTC.